Listed below are T cell receptor beta chains from one sample, sequenced in a study of blood T cell repertoires in COVID-19. Profiled with immunoSEQ multiplex PCR; TCRdb holds only in-frame clones, not every one. Of some 200,000 clones in the sample, under 85% were seen once. Sequences were obtained from peripheral blood. These TCRs come from a woman aged 40 to 50 with acute or convalescent COVID-19. Each CDR3 is given with its conserved first and last residue. Fields, in order: D gene, V gene, J gene, CDR3 DNA, CDR3 protein. The D gene is left open where the match is weak.

TRBD1	TRBV10-3	TRBJ1-1	TGTGCCATCGGGGACAGCTTGAACACTGAAGCTTTCTTT	CAIGDSLNTEAFF
NA	TRBV6-1	TRBJ1-4	TGTGCCAGCAGTGAATGGGGGAGGGCAGCTTTTGAAAAACTGTTTTTT	CASSEWGRAAFEKLFF
TRBD2	TRBV11-2	TRBJ2-7	TGTGCCAGCAGCCACTTGCTAGCGGGAGAACTCGAGCAGTACTTC	CASSHLLAGELEQYF
TRBD2	TRBV24-1	TRBJ2-5	TGTGCCACCAGTGATCCGGGGGGTCCGGGGGAGACCCAGTACTTC	CATSDPGGPGETQYF
NA	TRBV18	TRBJ1-3	TGTGCCAGCTCACCCGCCGGGAGCTCTGGAAACACCATATATTTT	CASSPAGSSGNTIYF
TRBD1	TRBV7-9	TRBJ1-6	TGTGCCAGCAGCTACGGACAGGGAACACCCCTCCACTTT	CASSYGQGTPLHF
TRBD1	TRBV13	TRBJ1-2	TGTGCCAGCAGCAAAAGTCGACAGGGCCTCTATGGCTACACCTTC	CASSKSRQGLYGYTF
TRBD1	TRBV18	TRBJ1-2	TGTGCCAGCTCACTCGGGACAGGGGGCCAAGGGGGCTACACCTTC	CASSLGTGGQGGYTF
NA	TRBV5-1	TRBJ1-1	TGCGCCAGCAGCTTCTCAAACCTAAACACTGAAGCTTTCTTT	CASSFSNLNTEAFF
TRBD2	TRBV7-9	TRBJ2-1	TGTGCCAGCAGCTCCCGACTAGCTAACACCTACAATGAGCAGTTCTTC	CASSSRLANTYNEQFF